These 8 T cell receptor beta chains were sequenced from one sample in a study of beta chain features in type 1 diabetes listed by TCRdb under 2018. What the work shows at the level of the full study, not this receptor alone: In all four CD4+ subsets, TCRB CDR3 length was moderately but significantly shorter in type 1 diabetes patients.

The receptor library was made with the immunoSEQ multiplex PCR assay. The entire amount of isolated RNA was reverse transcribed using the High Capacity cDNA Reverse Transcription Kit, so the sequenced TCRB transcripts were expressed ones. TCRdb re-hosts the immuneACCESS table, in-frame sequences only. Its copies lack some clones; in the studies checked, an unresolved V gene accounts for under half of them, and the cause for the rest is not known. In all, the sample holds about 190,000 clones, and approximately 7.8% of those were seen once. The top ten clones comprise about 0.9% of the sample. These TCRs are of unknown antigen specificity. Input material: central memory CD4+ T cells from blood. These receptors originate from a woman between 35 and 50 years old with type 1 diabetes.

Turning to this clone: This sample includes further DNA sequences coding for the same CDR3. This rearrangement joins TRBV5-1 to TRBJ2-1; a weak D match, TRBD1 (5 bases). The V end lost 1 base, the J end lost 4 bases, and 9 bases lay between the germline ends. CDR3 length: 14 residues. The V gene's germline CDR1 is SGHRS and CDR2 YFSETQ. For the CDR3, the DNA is TGCGCCAGCAGCTTGACAGGAGATTACAATGAGCAGTTCTTC. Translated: CASSLTGDYNEQFF.

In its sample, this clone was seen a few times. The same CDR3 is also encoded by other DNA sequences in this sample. The CDR3 is CASSGSYNEQFF. Written as DNA, the CDR3 is TGTGCCTCTAGCGGGTCATACAATGAGCAGTTCTTC. The chain is built from TRBV30 and TRBJ2-1; 8 bases map to TRBD2. CDR3 length equals 12 residues. In germline, CDR1 is GTSNPN, CDR2 SVGIG (reference sequence). Germline trimming cut 7 bases from V and 4 bases from J; bases unmatched to any gene: 3.

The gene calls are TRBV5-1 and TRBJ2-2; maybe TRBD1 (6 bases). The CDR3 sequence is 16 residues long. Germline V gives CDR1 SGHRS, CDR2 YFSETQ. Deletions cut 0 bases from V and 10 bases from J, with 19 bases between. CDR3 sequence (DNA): TGCGCCAGCAGCTTGGCGTCAGGGGCCACGATCGAGGAGCTGTTTTTT. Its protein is CASSLASGATIEELFF.

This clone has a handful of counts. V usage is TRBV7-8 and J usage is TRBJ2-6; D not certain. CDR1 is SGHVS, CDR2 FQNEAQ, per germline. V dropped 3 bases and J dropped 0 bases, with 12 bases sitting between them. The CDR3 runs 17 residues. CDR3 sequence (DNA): TGTGCCAGCAGCTTCTCCGATTACAGCTCTGGGGCCAACGTCCTGACTTTC. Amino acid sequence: CASSFSDYSSGANVLTF.

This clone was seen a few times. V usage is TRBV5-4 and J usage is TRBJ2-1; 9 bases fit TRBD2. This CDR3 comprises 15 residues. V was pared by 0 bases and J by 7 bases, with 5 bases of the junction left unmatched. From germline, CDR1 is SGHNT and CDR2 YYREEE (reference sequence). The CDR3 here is CASSLAAGGWNEQFF. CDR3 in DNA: TGTGCCAGCAGCTTGGCGGCGGGAGGGTGGAATGAGCAGTTCTTC.

The CDR3: CASSIPTGNQPQHF. The CDR3 coding sequence is TGTGCCAGTAGTATTCCGACAGGTAATCAGCCCCAGCATTTT. The chain links TRBV19 to TRBJ1-5; tentatively, D is TRBD1 (6 bases). Germline values: CDR1 LNHDA, CDR2 SQIVND (reference sequence). The ends were cut back, 3 bases at V and 4 bases at J, with 10 bases in the middle. CDR3 length equals 14 residues.

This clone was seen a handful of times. Here the CDR3 reads CASSLGTSGSSDTQYF. The CDR3 nucleotides read TGTGCCAGCAGCCTCGGGACTAGCGGGAGCTCTGATACGCAGTATTTT. The chain combines TRBV7-3 with TRBJ2-3, with 14 bases lining up with TRBD2. Germline CDR1 reads SGHTA; CDR2 reads FQGTGA. CDR3 length: 16 amino acids. V dropped 5 bases and J dropped 6; count of bases not matched to a gene: 7.

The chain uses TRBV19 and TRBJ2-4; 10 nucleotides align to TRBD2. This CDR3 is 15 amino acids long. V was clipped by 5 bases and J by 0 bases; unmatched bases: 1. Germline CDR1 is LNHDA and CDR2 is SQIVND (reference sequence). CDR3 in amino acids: CASSPSGGAKNIQYF. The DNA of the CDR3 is TGTGCCAGTAGTCCTAGCGGGGGAGCCAAAAACATTCAGTACTTC.